Below, 30 T cell receptor beta chains from the same sample are listed, as sequenced in a study of T-cell memory formation after mild COVID-19. TCRdb recomputed calls from the 5' RACE reads with MiXCR, one row per CDR3 protein. The sample records tens of thousands of distinct CDR3 sequences, approximately 10% being singletons. The material sequenced was PBMCs or a T cell subset sorted from them (not recorded which). The receptors were gathered from a man younger than 35 who had mild COVID-19 (a few samples of this study predate the infection). Cell type and time point are not known.

This clonotype has just a few counts. This sequence joins TRBV3-1 and TRBJ1-3; 7 nucleotides agree with TRBD1. Trimming at V came to 4 bases and at J to 4 bases, leaving 1 base not matched to a gene. The CDR3 contains 13 residues. CDR1 is LGHDT, CDR2 YNNKEL, per germline (reference sequence). CDR3 DNA: TGTGCCAGCAGCCCGGGACAGGGAAACACCATATATTTT. Residues: CASSPGQGNTIYF.

V gene TRBV7-2 combines with J gene TRBJ2-7; TRBD1 aligns across 8 bases. Unmatched junction bases numbered 8, after V lost 8 bases and J lost 2 bases. Germline CDR1 reads SGHTA; CDR2 reads FQGNSA. The CDR3 totals 14 residues. The CDR3 nucleotides read TGTGCCAGCGGCCCACAGGGGGGACCCTACGAGCAGTACGTC. It specifies CASGPQGGPYEQYV.

The chain employs TRBV25-1 and TRBJ2-7; 11 positions agree with TRBD1. Looked up from germline, CDR1 is MGHDK and CDR2 is SYGVNS. The CDR3 is 14 residues long. The ends lost 4 bases at V and 3 bases at J; junction bases unmatched: 2. CDR3 DNA: TGTGCCAGCAGTGTGGGACAGGGGGGCTACGAGCAGTACTTC. Residues: CASSVGQGGYEQYF.

This chain joins TRBV6-5 and TRBJ2-3, with D possibly matching TRBD2 (6 bases). Trimming took 2 bases from V and 4 from J, leaving 19 bases between them. This CDR3 contains 17 residues. Germline CDR1 is MNHEY and CDR2 is SVGAGI. DNA for the CDR3: TGTGCCAGCAGTTACACGACAACCGGGGGTTTCGCAGATACGCAGTATTTT. This codes for CASSYTTTGGFADTQYF.

This clonotype was recorded at least ten times. This chain connects TRBV7-6 to TRBJ1-5; D ambiguous. This CDR3 has 14 residues. V was clipped by 5 bases and J by 4 bases, with 12 bases between them. Germline V gene lookup returns CDR1 SGHVS and CDR2 FNYEAQ. The CDR3 DNA is TGTGCCAGCAGCCCGGGCCTGGGGAATCAGCCCCAGCATTTT. Protein product: CASSPGLGNQPQHF.

At least ten counts were recorded for this clonotype. The J gene is TRBJ1-2, the V gene TRBV3-1; 7 bases line up with TRBD1. The J segment lost 6 bases and the V segment lost 4 bases, leaving 2 bases of the junction unmatched. Germline loops: CDR1 LGHDT, CDR2 YNNKEL (reference sequence). CDR3 length: 12 amino acids. The CDR3 reads CASSPRGDGYTF. The CDR3, as DNA: TGTGCCAGCAGCCCCAGGGGGGATGGCTACACCTTC.

This clonotype was found many times. This sequence joins TRBV10-3 and TRBJ2-2; possibly TRBD1 or TRBD2 for D (6 bases each). This CDR3 comprises 18 residues. V was clipped by 1 base and J by 1 base, with 16 bases between them. Per the germline V gene, CDR1 is ENHRY and CDR2 is SYGVKD. The CDR3 is CAISEWGARNGNTGELFF. The CDR3 coding sequence is TGTGCCATCAGTGAGTGGGGGGCGAGGAACGGGAACACCGGGGAGCTGTTTTTT.

The chain has TRBV18 and TRBJ2-3; D unclear. Trimming shortened V by 4 bases and J by 0 bases, and 8 bases separated the two germline ends. The CDR3 sequence is 14 residues long. The germline gives CDR1 KGHSH, CDR2 LQKENI. The CDR3 reads CASSRSLSTDTQYF. The CDR3 bases are TGTGCCAGCTCACGCAGTTTAAGCACAGATACGCAGTATTTT.

This clonotype was observed at least ten times. The junction and the germline gene differ at one end; a read error may be behind it. The V and J genes are TRBV7-7 and TRBJ2-3; no reliable D call. Germline CDR1 reads SSHAT; CDR2 reads FNYEAQ (reference sequence). The CDR3 has 13 residues. CDR3 coding DNA: TGTGCTAGCAGCTTAAACCCTGGAGATACGCAGTATTTT. The encoded protein is CASSLNPGDTQYF.

This clonotype appeared many times. This chain links TRBV4-3 with TRBJ2-7, with TRBD2 matching 9 bases. This CDR3 comprises 17 residues. CDR1 and CDR2 (germline): LGHNA, YSLEER. Trimming cost V 2 bases and J 5 bases; bases outside gene matches: 13. CDR3 DNA: TGCGCCAGCAGCCAACAGCTAGGCAGCGGGGGGATGAACGAGCAGTACTTC. Encoded protein: CASSQQLGSGGMNEQYF.

This clonotype was seen ten or more times. The chain is built from TRBV20-1 and TRBJ2-7; D is unresolved. The CDR3 totals 13 residues. Trimming cost V 1 base and J 3 bases, with 10 bases left between them. The germline V gene encodes CDR1 DFQATT and CDR2 SNEGSKA (reference sequence). Here the CDR3 reads CSARVLADYEQYF. CDR3 DNA: TGCAGTGCTAGAGTCCTTGCGGACTACGAGCAGTACTTC.

This clonotype was counted at least ten times. This chain joins TRBV5-1 and TRBJ1-6; 9 bases match TRBD1. Per germline, CDR1 SGHRS and CDR2 YFSETQ. J lost 3 bases, V lost 5 bases, and 9 bases had no gene match. This CDR3 is 17 amino acids long. The CDR3 DNA is TGCGCCAGCAGTCGGGACAGGGAAGTTTTCTATAATTCACCCCTCCACTTT. Translating gives CASSRDREVFYNSPLHF. Complete variable domain (other parts from reference TRBV5-1 and TRBJ1-6): KAGVTQTPRYLIKTRGQQVTLSCSPISGHRSVSWYQQTPGQGLQFLFEYFSETQRNKGNFPGRFSGRQFSNSRSEMNVSTLELGDSALYLCASSRDREVFYNSPLHFGNGTRLTVT.

This clonotype was seen ten or more times. The chain employs TRBV5-5 and TRBJ1-2; no clear D gene. The V and J ends lost 0 bases and 4 bases respectively, with 4 bases between them. Germline loops: CDR1 SGHKS, CDR2 YYEKEE (reference sequence). The CDR3 consists of 12 residues. CDR3 bases: TGTGCCAGCAGCTTGGACAGCTATGGCTACACCTTC. It yields the protein CASSLDSYGYTF.

There are many counts of this clonotype. This chain connects TRBV24-1 to TRBJ2-1; a weak D match, TRBD2 (5 bases). Trimming pared 4 bases from V and 1 base from J, leaving 13 bases between. Germline CDR1 is KGHDR and CDR2 is SFDVKD. The CDR3 has 16 amino acids. In nucleotides, the CDR3 is TGTGCCACCAGTGACCGGGGAGCCAGGTCCTACAATGAGCAGTTCTTC. Its protein product is CATSDRGARSYNEQFF.

This clonotype was detected many times. The chain combines TRBV20-1 with TRBJ2-5; TRBD2 aligns across 9 bases. The V and J ends lost 1 base and 3 bases, in that order; junction bases with no gene match: 3. The CDR3 covers 14 residues. Germline CDR1 reads DFQATT; CDR2 reads SNEGSKA (reference sequence). This CDR3 reads CSARATSGKETQYF. CDR3 in DNA: TGCAGTGCTAGAGCGACTAGCGGCAAAGAGACCCAGTACTTC.

This clonotype was counted at least ten times. The genes are TRBV27 and TRBJ1-4; D remains ambiguous. V lost 4 bases and J 5 bases, leaving 14 bases between the germline ends. CDR1 is MNHEY and CDR2 is SMNVEV in the germline V gene (reference sequence). CDR3 length equals 15 residues. CDR3 amino acids: CASSSLFRMNEKLFF. The CDR3 DNA reads TGTGCCAGCAGTTCGCTCTTCCGGATGAATGAAAAACTGTTTTTT.

This clonotype is labeled as medium-sized (0.01 to 0.1%). The chain carries TRBV5-1 and TRBJ1-2; D not resolved. This CDR3 comprises 11 residues. The V gene's germline CDR1 is SGHRS and CDR2 YFSETQ. Trimming pared 0 bases from V and 12 bases from J, leaving 9 bases between. The CDR3 region is CASSLGSLHTF. As DNA, the CDR3 is TGCGCCAGCAGCTTGGGCAGCCTACACACCTTC.

The sample holds many counts of this clonotype. The chain carries TRBV7-8 and TRBJ2-7; D call uncertain. The CDR3 consists of 17 residues. From germline, CDR1 is SGHVS and CDR2 FQNEAQ. The ends were cut back, 5 bases at V and 0 bases at J, with 20 bases in the middle. CDR3 amino acids: CASSPGVGSQSSYEQYV. The CDR3 DNA sequence: TGTGCCAGCAGCCCAGGCGTGGGCAGCCAAAGCTCCTACGAGCAGTACGTC.

By share, this clonotype counts as medium-sized. The chain recombines TRBV4-3 with TRBJ2-1; D possibly uses TRBD1 or TRBD2 (5 bases each). Trimming cost V 5 bases and J 2 bases, with 13 bases left between them. The CDR3 covers 15 residues. The germline CDR1 and CDR2 sequences are LGHNA and YSLEER. The CDR3 DNA reads as TGCGCCAGCAGCGTCAGGGTGGGGGCCTACAATGAGCAGTTCTTC. Amino acids: CASSVRVGAYNEQFF.

This clonotype was counted at least ten times. This rearrangement joins TRBV4-1 to TRBJ2-2; D remains unclear. Germline-derived CDR1 and CDR2 are MGHRA and YSYEKL. Trimming took off 6 bases at V and 7 bases at J, with 12 bases between the two ends. The CDR3 is 13 amino acids. The CDR3 bases are TGCGCCAGCAGACCAGACTCCTACGGGGAGCTGTTTTTT. It translates to CASRPDSYGELFF.

At least ten counts were recorded for this clonotype. The chain is built from TRBV20-1 and TRBJ2-6; 9 bases match TRBD1. Losses at the gene ends were 6 bases for V and 1 base for J; bases not matched to a gene: 10. The CDR3 contains 17 residues. Germline V gene data show CDR1 as DFQATT and CDR2 as SNEGSKA (reference sequence). This CDR3 reads CSAWDRVVTSGANVLTF. In DNA form, the CDR3 reads TGCAGTGCCTGGGACAGGGTAGTAACTTCTGGGGCCAACGTCCTGACTTTC.

This clonotype showed up many times. The rearrangement uses TRBV11-2 and TRBJ2-1, with 7 bases matching TRBD2. Germline lookup yields CDR1 SGHAT and CDR2 FQNNGV. V was pared by 1 base and J by 6 bases, with 3 bases of the junction left unmatched. This CDR3 contains 14 residues. The CDR3 is CASSLVPGGNEQFF. CDR3 nucleotide sequence: TGTGCCAGCAGCTTAGTTCCGGGGGGCAATGAGCAGTTCTTC. Together with reference TRBV11-2 and TRBJ2-1, the CDR3 gives the full variable domain: EAGVAQSPRYKIIEKRQSVAFWCNPISGHATLYWYQQILGQGPKLLIQFQNNGVVDDSQLPKDRFSAERLKGVDSTLKIQPAKLEDSAVYLCASSLVPGGNEQFFGPGTRLTVL.

The chain carries TRBV3-1 and TRBJ1-1; possible D gene TRBD1, 6 bases. V was shortened by 4 bases and J by 2 bases, with 11 bases between the two germline ends. The length of the CDR3 is 14 residues. The V gene's germline CDR1 is LGHDT and CDR2 YNNKEL (reference sequence). The CDR3 nucleotides read TGTGCCAGCAGCCGACAACAGGGTAACACTGAAGCTTTCTTT. Amino acids: CASSRQQGNTEAFF.

This clonotype was counted many times. The genes are TRBV3-1 and TRBJ1-5; 7 bases match TRBD1. The V gene's germline CDR1 is LGHDT and CDR2 YNNKEL (reference sequence). Trimming cost V 4 bases and J 5 bases; bases outside gene matches: 5. This CDR3 has 14 amino acids. DNA for the CDR3: TGTGCCAGCAGCCCCGGGACAGCCGATCAGCCCCAGCATTTT. Translated: CASSPGTADQPQHF.

This clonotype was found a few times. The chain joins TRBV12-3 or TRBV12-4 to TRBJ2-1; D might be TRBD1 or TRBD2, each matching 6 bases. V lost 3 bases to trimming and J lost 0 bases, with 9 bases between them. CDR3 length: 15 amino acids. In nucleotides, the CDR3 is TGTGCCAGCAGTTTGGAGGGGGGCTCCTACAATGAGCAGTTCTTC. This sequence encodes CASSLEGGSYNEQFF.

CDR3 coding DNA: TGCGCCAGCAGCTTGGGAGGCGGCAGTCCAACTGGAAACACCATATATTTT. Protein: CASSLGGGSPTGNTIYF. The chain is built from TRBV5-1 and TRBJ1-3; D gene uncertain. This CDR3 has 17 amino acids. The germline V gene has CDR1 SGHRS and CDR2 YFSETQ. Between the trimmed V and J ends, which lost 0 bases and 2 bases, there was a span of 15 bases.

The gene calls are TRBV14 and TRBJ2-6; 8 positions match TRBD1. CDR3 length: 17 amino acids. CDR1 and CDR2 from the germline V gene are SGHDN and FVKESK. J gave up 0 bases and V 4 bases, and 5 bases lay outside the gene matches. CDR3 DNA sequence: TGTGCCAGCAGCCTCAGGGGGCGGGACTCTGGGGCCAACGTCCTGACTTTC. It codes for CASSLRGRDSGANVLTF.

This clonotype occurred many times. The V call is TRBV7-2, the J call TRBJ2-3; maybe TRBD2 (7 bases). The ends were cut back, 7 bases at V and 2 bases at J, with 16 bases in the middle. Germline loops: CDR1 SGHTA, CDR2 FQGNSA. This CDR3 region has 15 residues. This CDR3 reads CASNPRGGNTDTQYF. The CDR3 nucleotides read TGTGCCAGCAACCCGAGGGGGGGAAACACAGATACGCAGTATTTT.

This clonotype was recorded at least ten times. The V call is TRBV5-4, the J call TRBJ2-7, with a weak D call TRBD1 (6 bases). Germline CDR1 SGHNT, CDR2 YYREEE (reference sequence). V shed 2 bases and J shed 5 bases, with 11 bases lying between them. This CDR3 region has 13 residues. The CDR3 nucleotides are TGTGCCAGCAGCTTTGGGGGCGTCAACGAGCAGTACTTC. Translation: CASSFGGVNEQYF.

This clonotype was seen ten or more times. The V and J genes are TRBV5-1 and TRBJ2-1; tentative D call: TRBD2 (6 bases). Per the germline V gene, CDR1 is SGHRS and CDR2 is YFSETQ. The CDR3 loop spans 16 amino acids. Trimming took off 2 bases at V and 2 bases at J, with 14 bases between the two ends. The CDR3 spells CASSFQEGGAYNEQFF. The CDR3 DNA reads TGCGCCAGCAGCTTTCAGGAGGGTGGGGCCTACAATGAGCAGTTCTTC.